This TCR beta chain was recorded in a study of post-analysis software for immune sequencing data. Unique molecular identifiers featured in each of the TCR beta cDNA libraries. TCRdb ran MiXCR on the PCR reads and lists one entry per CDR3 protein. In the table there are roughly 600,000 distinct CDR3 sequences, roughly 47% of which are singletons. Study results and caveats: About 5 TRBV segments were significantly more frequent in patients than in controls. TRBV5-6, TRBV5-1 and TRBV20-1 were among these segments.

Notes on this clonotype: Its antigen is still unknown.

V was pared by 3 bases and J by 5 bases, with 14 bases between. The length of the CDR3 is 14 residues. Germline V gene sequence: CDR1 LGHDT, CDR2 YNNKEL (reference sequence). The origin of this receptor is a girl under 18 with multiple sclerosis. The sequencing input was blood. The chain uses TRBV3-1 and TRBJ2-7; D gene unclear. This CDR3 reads CASSQSLTPHEQYF. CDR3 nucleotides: TGTGCCAGCAGCCAGAGCCTTACGCCCCACGAGCAGTACTTC.